The sample holds one count of the clone carrying this T cell receptor beta chain. The antigen is unknown. This table comes from immunoSEQ multiplex PCR, and its TCRdb copy is limited to in-frame clones, with some not included. The sample has about 20,000 clones, about 87% seen once; the top ten hold 9% to 15%. This entry comes from a study of T cells in localized non-small cell lung cancer. Regarding the study as a whole: Exceeding tumor, uninvolved adjacent lung had the highest T cell clonality.

The sample here was PBMCs, taken before any cancer treatment. The TCR sequence derives from a man aged 35-75 years with stage II squamous cell lung carcinoma.

The CDR3 is CASSLDGSGNTIYF. The CDR3 DNA follows: TGCGCCAGCAGCTTGGACGGCTCTGGAAACACCATATATTTT. The chain is built from TRBV5-1 and TRBJ1-3; no firm D call. V dropped 0 bases and J dropped 0 bases, with 4 bases sitting between them. Germline values: CDR1 SGHRS, CDR2 YFSETQ. CDR3 length: 14 residues.